The 23 T cell receptor beta chains given below trace back to one sample, sequenced in a study of T cell changes during pregnancy in multiple sclerosis (dated by TCRdb to about 2019). The method was the immunoSEQ multiplex PCR assay. TCRdb mirrors the immuneACCESS table, restricted to in-frame sequences. Some clones are absent from its copies; in checked studies, under half trace to an unresolved V gene, and the reason for the others is unknown. The table for this sample lists more than 50,000 clones; 91% of them were counted only once. The ten largest clones capture about 1.2% of the sample. Sample: peripheral blood, taken after pregnancy. These receptors all stem from a female donor in good health, enrolled as a control in a pregnancy study.

CDR3 region: CASSFRGVAGGYEQYF. DNA for the CDR3: TGTGCCAGCAGCTTTCGGGGGGTAGCGGGAGGTTACGAGCAGTACTTC. This chain uses TRBV12-1 with TRBJ2-7; TRBD2 is the table's D call and was not checked against the DNA. TRBV12-1 is reported as a pseudogene. The CDR3 totals 16 residues.

The chain is built from TRBV5-6 and TRBJ1-4, with 7 bases identical to TRBD1. Trimming at V came to 4 bases and at J to 5 bases, leaving 11 bases not matched to a gene. The CDR3 is made up of 16 amino acids. Germline CDR1 and CDR2: SGHDT and YYEEEE. The chain's CDR3 is CASSPSRDRSNEKLFF. In nucleotides, the CDR3 is TGTGCCAGCAGCCCCTCCCGGGACAGAAGCAATGAAAAACTGTTTTTT.

The chain couples TRBV2 to TRBJ2-3, with TRBD1 matching 7 bases. CDR1 and CDR2 from the germline V gene are SNHLY and FYNNEI. V was pared by 5 bases and J by 2 bases, with 7 bases of the junction left unmatched. This CDR3 is 15 amino acids long. CDR3 sequence: CASSRAGTDTDTQYF. The DNA of the CDR3 is TGTGCCAGCAGTCGGGCCGGGACAGACACAGATACGCAGTATTTT.

The rearrangement joins TRBV19 to TRBJ2-1; D is possibly TRBD2 (6 bases). From germline, CDR1 is LNHDA and CDR2 SQIVND (reference sequence). This CDR3 spans 16 amino acids. V dropped 5 bases and J dropped 4 bases, with 18 bases sitting between them. The CDR3 loop reads CASSPPGLRIYNEQFF. In DNA form, the CDR3 reads TGTGCCAGTAGTCCGCCGGGACTCAGGATTTACAATGAGCAGTTCTTC.

The V and J genes are TRBV7-2 and TRBJ1-1; 7 bases fit TRBD1. CDR1 is SGHTA and CDR2 is FQGNSA in the germline V gene. The trim removed 4 bases at V and 9 bases at J, leaving 26 bases unmatched. The CDR3 contains 19 residues. The DNA for the CDR3 is TGTGCCAGCAGCTCCCGGGTAGAGGAGACAGGGTTATCCTCGCGACAAGCTTTCTTT. Translating gives CASSSRVEETGLSSRQAFF.

This clone was counted once. V and J are TRBV5-6 and TRBJ1-4; 10 bases fit TRBD1. The CDR3 covers 16 residues. Germline V gives CDR1 SGHDT, CDR2 YYEEEE. V lost 5 bases, J lost 8 bases, and 12 bases stayed unmatched. The CDR3 DNA reads as TGTGCCAGCAGTCCGAGCCCCGGGACAGGGGACGAAAAACTGTTTTTT. Its protein is CASSPSPGTGDEKLFF.

The J gene is TRBJ2-1, the V gene TRBV25-1, with no clear D. V dropped 2 bases and J dropped 8 bases, with 13 bases sitting between them. This CDR3 spans 14 amino acids. Germline-derived CDR1 and CDR2 are MGHDK and SYGVNS. The CDR3 sequence is CASSEIGQVDEQFF. In DNA form, the CDR3 reads TGTGCCAGCAGTGAAATAGGTCAGGTCGATGAGCAGTTCTTC.

The rearrangement links TRBV7-2 to TRBJ2-3; the match to TRBD2 covers 10 bases. J lost 3 bases, V lost 5 bases, and 5 bases had no gene match. The CDR3 extends over 15 amino acids. Germline V gene sequence: CDR1 SGHTA, CDR2 FQGNSA. Here the CDR3 DNA reads TGTGCCAGCAGCCGAGCGGGGGGGCCGACAGATACGCAGTATTTT. Translated, it gives CASSRAGGPTDTQYF.

The genes are TRBV7-9 and TRBJ2-1; D may be TRBD2 (6 bases). V was clipped by 5 bases and J by 6 bases, with 11 bases between them. Germline V gene lookup returns CDR1 SEHNR and CDR2 FQNEAQ (reference sequence). The CDR3 spans 13 residues. The CDR3 DNA follows: TGTGCCAGCAGCCCGACTAGTTTCAATGAGCAGTTCTTC. It codes for CASSPTSFNEQFF. Looking up the rest from reference TRBV7-9 and TRBJ2-1 gives the full variable domain: DTGVSQNPRHKITKRGQNVTFRCDPISEHNRLYWYRQTLGQGPEFLTYFQNEAQLEKSRLLSDRFSAERPKGSFSTLEIQRTEQGDSAMYLCASSPTSFNEQFFGPGTRLTVL.

The chain has TRBV19 and TRBJ1-2; maybe TRBD1 (6 bases). Trimming stripped 4 bases from V and 8 bases from J, with 17 bases between. This CDR3 comprises 14 residues. Germline CDR1 LNHDA, CDR2 SQIVND (reference sequence). CDR3 loop: CASSRQNTGRGYTF. The CDR3 nucleotides are TGTGCCAGTAGTAGGCAAAACACAGGGAGAGGCTACACCTTC.

The chain carries TRBV28 and TRBJ2-5, with TRBD1 matching over 7 bases. CDR1 and CDR2 (germline): MDHEN, SYDVKM. The CDR3 runs to 13 residues. The V segment lost 2 bases and the J segment 5 bases; nucleotides outside the gene matches: 2. The CDR3 loop reads CASSLHRGETQYF. Here the CDR3 DNA reads TGTGCCAGCAGTTTACACAGGGGTGAGACCCAGTACTTC.

The rearrangement joins TRBV27 to TRBJ2-7; 9 nucleotides line up with TRBD1. The V gene's germline CDR1 is MNHEY and CDR2 SMNVEV (reference sequence). The CDR3 length is 16 residues. The trim removed 6 bases at V and 5 bases at J, leaving 14 bases unmatched. CDR3 protein: CASRSGTGSFFDEQYF. The CDR3, as DNA: TGTGCCAGCAGGAGCGGGACAGGGAGCTTTTTCGACGAGCAGTACTTC.

The chain combines TRBV27 with TRBJ1-2; maybe TRBD1 (6 bases). Germline V gene lookup returns CDR1 MNHEY and CDR2 SMNVEV (reference sequence). V gave up 2 bases and J gave up 7 bases, with 17 bases separating them. The CDR3 consists of 15 residues. DNA of the CDR3: TGTGCCAGCAGTTTAGAGCAAACAGGGAGAAGTGGCTACACCTTC. Protein sequence: CASSLEQTGRSGYTF.

The chain carries TRBV29-1 and TRBJ1-2; D call uncertain. Looked up from germline, CDR1 is SQVTM and CDR2 is ANQGSEA. CDR3 size: 12 residues. Trimming cost V 6 bases and J 0 bases, with 8 bases left between them. CDR3 sequence (DNA): TGCAGCGTAAGTGAGACTAACTATGGCTACACCTTC. Translation gives CSVSETNYGYTF. Using reference TRBV29-1 and TRBJ1-2 for the parts outside the CDR3, the full variable domain is SAVISQKPSRDICQRGTSLTIQCQVDSQVTMMFWYRQQPGQSLTLIATANQGSEATYESGFVIDKFPISRPNLTFSTLTVSNMSPEDSSIYLCSVSETNYGYTFGSGTRLTVV.

V is TRBV30 and J is TRBJ1-5; a weak D match, TRBD1 (5 bases). The germline V and J ends were trimmed by 5 bases and 2 bases, with 10 bases remaining between them. Germline-derived CDR1 and CDR2 are GTSNPN and SVGIG (reference sequence). This CDR3 spans 13 amino acids. CDR3 sequence: CAWHAGGNQPQHF. The CDR3 DNA follows: TGTGCCTGGCACGCGGGGGGCAATCAGCCCCAGCATTTT.

The V and J genes are TRBV28 and TRBJ2-7; D might be TRBD1 (6 bases). The germline gives CDR1 MDHEN, CDR2 SYDVKM. V dropped 5 bases and J dropped 3 bases, with 11 bases sitting between them. The CDR3 sequence is 13 residues long. CDR3 protein: CASSVQGIYEQYF. The CDR3 region has the DNA TGTGCCAGCAGTGTTCAGGGGATCTACGAGCAGTACTTC. Full variable domain (remainder filled in from reference TRBV28 and TRBJ2-7): DVKVTQSSRYLVKRTGEKVFLECVQDMDHENMFWYRQDPGLGLRLIYFSYDVKMKEKGDIPEGYSVSREKKERFSLILESASTNQTSMYLCASSVQGIYEQYFGPGTRLTVT.

This chain connects TRBV6-5 to TRBJ1-2; perhaps TRBD1 as D (5 bases). Trimming stripped 3 bases from V and 4 bases from J, with 12 bases between. The CDR3 has 14 amino acids. The germline V gene has CDR1 MNHEY and CDR2 SVGAGI. DNA of the CDR3: TGTGCCAGCAGTTATAGGAGGGGCGGCTATGGCTACACCTTC. It yields the protein CASSYRRGGYGYTF.

This sequence joins TRBV9 and TRBJ1-1; D is unclear. The CDR3 spans 13 residues. V gave up 7 bases and J gave up 0 bases, with 10 bases separating them. Germline CDR1 is SGDLS and CDR2 is YYNGEE. CDR3 DNA sequence: TGTGCCAGCGCTTACTCGATGAACACTGAAGCTTTCTTT. It specifies CASAYSMNTEAFF.

The chain links TRBV7-2 to TRBJ1-4; tentatively, D is TRBD1 (5 bases). The CDR3 is 16 residues long. Germline CDR1 SGHTA, CDR2 FQGNSA. The V end lost 3 bases, the J end lost 3 bases, and 14 bases lay between the germline ends. CDR3 amino acids: CASSFPAGSPNEKLFF. The DNA for the CDR3 is TGTGCCAGCAGCTTTCCAGCAGGGTCTCCTAATGAAAAACTGTTTTTT. Combining the CDR3 with reference TRBV7-2 and TRBJ1-4 gives the whole variable domain GAGVSQSPSNKVTEKGKDVELRCDPISGHTALYWYRQSLGQGLEFLIYFQGNSAPDKSGLPSDRFSAERTGGSVSTLTIQRTQQEDSAVYLCASSFPAGSPNEKLFFGSGTQLSVL.

This CDR3 reads CASSPPESDTQYF. The CDR3 DNA reads TGTGCCAGCTCACCACCGGAGTCGGATACGCAGTATTTT. The chain couples TRBV18 to TRBJ2-3; no reliable D call. The CDR3 length is 13 residues. CDR1 and CDR2 (germline): KGHSH, LQKENI. V dropped 0 bases and J dropped 6 bases, with 7 bases sitting between them.

This chain links TRBV6-6 with TRBJ1-6, with TRBD1 identical over 7 bases. Germline trimming cut 8 bases from V and 5 bases from J; bases unmatched to any gene: 3. The CDR3 loop spans 13 amino acids. Germline assignment: CDR1 MNHNY and CDR2 SVGAGI (reference sequence). The CDR3 DNA sequence: TGTGCCAGCGGAGACAGGGATAATTCACCCCTCCACTTT. Its protein product is CASGDRDNSPLHF.

V and J are TRBV5-1 and TRBJ2-3; TRBD2 aligns across 8 bases. J gave up 0 bases and V 1 base, and 7 bases lay outside the gene matches. Per germline, CDR1 SGHRS and CDR2 YFSETQ. The CDR3 totals 17 residues. The CDR3 protein is CASSLPLAGVSTDTQYF. CDR3 nucleotide sequence: TGCGCCAGCAGCTTGCCCCTAGCGGGCGTCAGCACAGATACGCAGTATTTT. Full variable domain (missing parts from reference TRBV5-1 and TRBJ2-3): KAGVTQTPRYLIKTRGQQVTLSCSPISGHRSVSWYQQTPGQGLQFLFEYFSETQRNKGNFPGRFSGRQFSNSRSEMNVSTLELGDSALYLCASSLPLAGVSTDTQYFGPGTRLTVL.

J is TRBJ2-1 and V is TRBV19, with D possibly matching TRBD1 (5 bases). Germline CDR1 reads LNHDA; CDR2 reads SQIVND (reference sequence). This CDR3 spans 15 amino acids. Trimming pared 3 bases from V and 3 bases from J, leaving 12 bases between. CDR3: CASSIKGRGYNEQFF. The CDR3 DNA reads TGTGCCAGTAGTATTAAGGGGCGCGGCTACAATGAGCAGTTCTTC.